These T cell receptor beta chains were read from a single sample in a study of siplizumab effects on memory and regulatory T cells. The method was immunoSEQ multiplex PCR; TCRdb's version includes in-frame clones alone and lacks a portion of them. The sample includes 100,000 or so clones, just over 90% of them seen just once. What was sequenced was Tregs sorted from blood. These receptors came from a human donor in good health. The CDR3 runs from the conserved cysteine through the conserved F or W.

CDR3,V,J
CASSHAGMGQAHGYTF,TRBV7-9,TRBJ1-2
CASSRGLAEYNEQFF,TRBV7-2,TRBJ2-1
CASSQSSGRETQYF,TRBV4-1,TRBJ2-5
CASSFAPQETQYF,TRBV5-1,TRBJ2-5
CASKRTAHSYEQYF,TRBV6-5,TRBJ2-7
CASSQEWGAGETQYF,TRBV4-1,TRBJ2-5
CASSLVSQETQYF,TRBV18,TRBJ2-5
CASSLSQGTTQYF,TRBV27,TRBJ2-3
CASSFELSEQYF,TRBV5-1,TRBJ2-7
CASSRTSLTGELFF,TRBV11-3,TRBJ2-2
CASSFQGNYGYTF,TRBV28,TRBJ1-2
CSVETGTGGYGYTF,TRBV29-1,TRBJ1-2
CSVDGRYNEQFF,TRBV29-1,TRBJ2-1
CASSVGQGRETQYF,TRBV9,TRBJ2-5
CASSLTAVGRATSTDTQYF,TRBV7-3,TRBJ2-3
CASSYGTSGYNEQFF,TRBV5-1,TRBJ2-1
CASSQVRGADGELFF,TRBV4-1,TRBJ2-2
CASGTGELFF,TRBV19,TRBJ2-2
CAWSRGEQYF,TRBV30,TRBJ2-7
CASSVTSGVGETQYF,TRBV10-2,TRBJ2-5
CAISESNQNTVQHF,TRBV10-3,TRBJ1-5
CASGRGSVGETQYF,TRBV7-9,TRBJ2-5